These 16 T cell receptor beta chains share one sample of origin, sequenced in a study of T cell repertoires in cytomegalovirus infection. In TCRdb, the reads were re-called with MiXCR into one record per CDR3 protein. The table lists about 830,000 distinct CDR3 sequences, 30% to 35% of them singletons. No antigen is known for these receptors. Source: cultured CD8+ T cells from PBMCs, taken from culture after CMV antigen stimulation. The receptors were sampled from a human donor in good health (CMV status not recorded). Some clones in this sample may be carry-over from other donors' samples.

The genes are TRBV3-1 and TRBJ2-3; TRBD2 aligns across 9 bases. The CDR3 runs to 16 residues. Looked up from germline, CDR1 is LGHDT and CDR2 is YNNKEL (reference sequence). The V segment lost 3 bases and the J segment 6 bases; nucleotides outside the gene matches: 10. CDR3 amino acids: CASSQVPTSGRDTQYF. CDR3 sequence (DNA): TGTGCCAGCAGCCAGGTCCCGACTAGCGGCCGCGATACGCAGTATTTT.

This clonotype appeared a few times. The CDR3 loop is CASIGQGGTQYF. As DNA, the CDR3 is TGTGCCAGCATAGGACAGGGCGGTACGCAGTATTTT. This chain connects TRBV6-6 to TRBJ2-3, with 8 bases that match TRBD1. Per germline, CDR1 MNHNY and CDR2 SVGAGI (reference sequence). V lost 7 bases to trimming and J lost 8 bases; unmatched junction nucleotides: 5. The CDR3 totals 12 residues.

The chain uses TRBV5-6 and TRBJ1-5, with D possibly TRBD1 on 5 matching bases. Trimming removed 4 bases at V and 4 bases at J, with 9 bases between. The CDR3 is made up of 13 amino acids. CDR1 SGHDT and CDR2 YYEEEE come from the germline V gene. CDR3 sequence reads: CASSGGTNQPQHF. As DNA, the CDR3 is TGTGCCAGCAGCGGAGGGACGAATCAGCCCCAGCATTTT. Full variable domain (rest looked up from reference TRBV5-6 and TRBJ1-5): DAGVTQSPTHLIKTRGQQVTLRCSPKSGHDTVSWYQQALGQGPQFIFQYYEEEERQRGNFPDRFSGHQFPNYSSELNVNALLLGDSALYLCASSGGTNQPQHFGDGTRLSIL.

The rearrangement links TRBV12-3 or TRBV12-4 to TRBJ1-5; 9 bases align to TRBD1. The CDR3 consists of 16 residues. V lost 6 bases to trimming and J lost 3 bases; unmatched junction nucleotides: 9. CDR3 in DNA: TGTGCCAGCAGCCCCTCCCGGGACAGGGCCAATCAGCCCCAGCATTTT. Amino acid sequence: CASSPSRDRANQPQHF.

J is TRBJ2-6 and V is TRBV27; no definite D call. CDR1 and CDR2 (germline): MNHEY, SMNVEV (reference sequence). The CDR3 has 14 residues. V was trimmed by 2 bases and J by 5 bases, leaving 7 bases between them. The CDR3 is CASSLASRANVLTF. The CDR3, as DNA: TGTGCCAGCAGTTTAGCATCTAGGGCCAACGTCCTGACTTTC.

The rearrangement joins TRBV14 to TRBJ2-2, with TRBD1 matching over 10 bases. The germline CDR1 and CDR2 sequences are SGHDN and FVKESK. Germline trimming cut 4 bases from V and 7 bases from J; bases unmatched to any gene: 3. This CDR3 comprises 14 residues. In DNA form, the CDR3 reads TGTGCCAGCAGCCGGGACAGGGGAGGCGGGGAGCTGTTTTTT. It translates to CASSRDRGGGELFF.

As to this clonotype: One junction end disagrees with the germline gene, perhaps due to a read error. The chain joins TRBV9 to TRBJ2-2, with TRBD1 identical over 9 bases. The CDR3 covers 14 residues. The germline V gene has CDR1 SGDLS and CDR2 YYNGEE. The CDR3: CASSVGTGTGELFF. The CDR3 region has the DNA TGTGCCAGCAGCGTCGGGACAGGGACCGGTGAGCTGTTTTTT.

The CDR3 sequence: CASSFGGPSLKTQYF. The CDR3 DNA sequence: TGTGCCAGCAGCTTTGGGGGGCCTTCTCTGAAGACCCAGTACTTC. V gene TRBV5-6 combines with J gene TRBJ2-5, with D perhaps being TRBD1 or TRBD2 (6 bases each). Trimming took off 2 bases at V and 6 bases at J, with 17 bases between the two ends. This CDR3 region has 15 residues. Germline CDR1 reads SGHDT; CDR2 reads YYEEEE. The complete variable domain, with remaining parts taken from reference TRBV5-6 and TRBJ2-5, reads DAGVTQSPTHLIKTRGQQVTLRCSPKSGHDTVSWYQQALGQGPQFIFQYYEEEERQRGNFPDRFSGHQFPNYSSELNVNALLLGDSALYLCASSFGGPSLKTQYFGPGTRLLVL.

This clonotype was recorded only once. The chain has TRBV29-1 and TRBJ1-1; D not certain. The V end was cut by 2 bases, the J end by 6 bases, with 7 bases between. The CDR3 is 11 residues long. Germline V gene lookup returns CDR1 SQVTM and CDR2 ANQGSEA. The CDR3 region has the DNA TGCAGCGTTGAAACCACAGCTGAAGCTTTCTTT. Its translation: CSVETTAEAFF.

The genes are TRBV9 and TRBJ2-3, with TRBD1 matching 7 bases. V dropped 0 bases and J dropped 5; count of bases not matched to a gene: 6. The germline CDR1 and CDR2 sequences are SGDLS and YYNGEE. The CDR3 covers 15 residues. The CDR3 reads CASSVGGQAQDTQYF. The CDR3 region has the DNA TGTGCCAGCAGCGTAGGAGGACAGGCCCAAGATACGCAGTATTTT.

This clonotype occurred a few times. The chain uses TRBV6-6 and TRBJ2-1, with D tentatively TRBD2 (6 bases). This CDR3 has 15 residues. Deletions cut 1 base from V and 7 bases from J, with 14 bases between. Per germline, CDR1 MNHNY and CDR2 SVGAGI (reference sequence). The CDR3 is CASSYYGGAGNEQFF. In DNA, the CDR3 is TGTGCCAGCAGTTACTACGGCGGGGCGGGGAATGAGCAGTTCTTC.

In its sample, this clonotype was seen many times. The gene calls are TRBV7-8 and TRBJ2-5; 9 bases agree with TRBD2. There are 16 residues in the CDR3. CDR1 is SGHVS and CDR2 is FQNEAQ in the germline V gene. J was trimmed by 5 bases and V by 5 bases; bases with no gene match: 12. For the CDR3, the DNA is TGTGCCAGCAGCGTTGAAGTGCGGGGGGGCCTGGAGACCCAGTACTTC. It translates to CASSVEVRGGLETQYF.

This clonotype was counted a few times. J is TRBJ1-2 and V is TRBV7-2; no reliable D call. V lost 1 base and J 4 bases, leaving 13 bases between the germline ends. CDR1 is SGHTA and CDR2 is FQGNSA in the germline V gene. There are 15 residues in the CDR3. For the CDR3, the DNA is TGTGCCAGCAGCTTAGGGCCATCAATCGGCTATGGCTACACCTTC. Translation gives CASSLGPSIGYGYTF.

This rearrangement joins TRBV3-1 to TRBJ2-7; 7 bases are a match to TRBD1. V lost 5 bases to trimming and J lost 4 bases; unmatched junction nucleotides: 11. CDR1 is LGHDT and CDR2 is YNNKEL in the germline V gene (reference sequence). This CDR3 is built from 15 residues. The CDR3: CASSRGQELQYEQYV. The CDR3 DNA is TGTGCCAGCAGCAGAGGACAGGAGCTGCAATACGAGCAGTACGTC.

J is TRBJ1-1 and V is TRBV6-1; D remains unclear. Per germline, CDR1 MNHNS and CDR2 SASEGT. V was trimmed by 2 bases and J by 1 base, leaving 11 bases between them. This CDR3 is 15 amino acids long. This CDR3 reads CASSELSAGNTEAFF. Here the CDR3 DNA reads TGTGCCAGCAGTGAATTGTCGGCAGGGAACACTGAAGCTTTCTTT.

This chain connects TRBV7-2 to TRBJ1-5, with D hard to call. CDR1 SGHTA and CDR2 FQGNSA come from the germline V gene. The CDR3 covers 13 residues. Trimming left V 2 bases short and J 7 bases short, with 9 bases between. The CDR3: CASSLKKRQPQHF. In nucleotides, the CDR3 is TGTGCCAGCAGCTTAAAGAAGCGACAGCCCCAGCATTTT.